This T cell receptor beta chain derives from a study of graft-versus-host responses after intestinal transplantation. Study background: Transplant recipients had multivisceral, liver-intestinal, or isolated intestinal grafts. Anti-thymocyte globulin induction, then tacrolimus and steroids for around 3 years, went to all recipients. Overall study findings and caveats: Maximum circulating GvH clone levels tracked with early post-transplant HvG decreases. Detection of GvH clones occurred in recipient marrow, and some had their first appearance in ileum or blood.

Germline lookup yields CDR1 MNHNY and CDR2 SVGAGI (reference sequence). This CDR3 contains 14 residues. V lost 8 bases, J lost 0 bases, and 5 bases stayed unmatched. Concerning this clone itself: Its antigen is unknown.

Method: immunoSEQ multiplex PCR; TCRdb's copy keeps in-frame clones and lacks some. The repertoire has about 81,000 clones, 91% of them found once; the top ten carry about 0.34%. The chain carries TRBV6-6 and TRBJ2-3; 7 bases are shared with TRBD2. This sample comprised unstimulated CD4+ T cells sorted from spleen or lymph node cells, obtained before transplant. The source is a human donor who was the organ donor for an intestinal transplant. The CDR3 protein is CASSTGGSTDTQYF. As DNA, the CDR3 is TGTGCCAGCTCTACGGGAGGCAGCACAGATACGCAGTATTTT.